In its sample, the clone carrying this T cell receptor beta chain was seen many times. The V gene's germline CDR1 is SGHTA and CDR2 FQGNSA. V was clipped by 1 base and J by 7 bases, with 8 bases between them. The CDR3 sequence is 12 residues long. The entry originates in a study of Graves' ophthalmopathy and Graves' hyperthyroidism. For repertoire sequencing, the TCR beta CDR3 regions were amplified from RNA transcripts. A first-round RT-PCR used HTBI primers, followed by a second-round multiplex PCR. TCRdb passed the multiplex PCR reads through MiXCR, listing each CDR3 protein once. The repertoire holds about 210,000 distinct CDR3 sequences, 25% to 30% seen once, with approximately 8.2% in the top ten.

This clonotype was obtained from a man aged 45-60 years with Graves' ophthalmopathy. Sample: peripheral blood. The J gene is TRBJ2-7, the V gene TRBV7-2; possibly TRBD2 for D (6 bases). CDR3 in amino acids: CASSLDRGEQYF. CDR3 coding DNA: TGTGCCAGCAGCTTAGATCGGGGGGAGCAGTACTTC.